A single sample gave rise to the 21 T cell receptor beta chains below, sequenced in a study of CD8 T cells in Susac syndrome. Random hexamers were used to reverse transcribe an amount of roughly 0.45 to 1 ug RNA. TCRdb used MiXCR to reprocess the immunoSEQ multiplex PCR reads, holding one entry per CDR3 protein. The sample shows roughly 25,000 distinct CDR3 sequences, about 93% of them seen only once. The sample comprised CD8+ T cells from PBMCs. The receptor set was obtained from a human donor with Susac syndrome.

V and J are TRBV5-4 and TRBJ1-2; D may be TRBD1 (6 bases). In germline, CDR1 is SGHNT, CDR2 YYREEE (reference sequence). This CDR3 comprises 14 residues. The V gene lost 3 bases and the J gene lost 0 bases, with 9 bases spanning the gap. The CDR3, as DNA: TGTGCCAGCAGCTGGGGGACAACTAACTATGGCTACACCTTC. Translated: CASSWGTTNYGYTF.

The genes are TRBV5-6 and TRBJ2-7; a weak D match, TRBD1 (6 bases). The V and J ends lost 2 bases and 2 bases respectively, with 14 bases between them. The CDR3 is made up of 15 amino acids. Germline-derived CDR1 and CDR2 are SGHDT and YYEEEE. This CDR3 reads CASSFSDSSTYEQYF. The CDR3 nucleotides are TGTGCCAGCAGCTTCTCGGACAGTAGTACCTACGAGCAGTACTTC.

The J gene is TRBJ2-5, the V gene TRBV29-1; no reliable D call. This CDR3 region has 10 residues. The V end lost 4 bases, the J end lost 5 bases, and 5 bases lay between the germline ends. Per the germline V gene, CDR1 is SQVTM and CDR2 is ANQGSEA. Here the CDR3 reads CSVVWETQYF. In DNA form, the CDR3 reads TGCAGCGTTGTTTGGGAGACCCAGTACTTC.

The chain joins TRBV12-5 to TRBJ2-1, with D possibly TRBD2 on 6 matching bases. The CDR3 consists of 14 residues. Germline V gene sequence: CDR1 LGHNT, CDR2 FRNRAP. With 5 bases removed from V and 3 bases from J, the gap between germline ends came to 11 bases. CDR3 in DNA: TGTGCTAGTGGTCCGGGACTGGGCTACAATGAGCAGTTCTTC. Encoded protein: CASGPGLGYNEQFF.

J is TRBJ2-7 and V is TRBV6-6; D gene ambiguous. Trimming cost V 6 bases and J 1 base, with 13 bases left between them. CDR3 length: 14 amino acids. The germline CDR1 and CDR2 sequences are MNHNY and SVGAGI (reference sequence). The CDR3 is CASSTLLVSYEQYF. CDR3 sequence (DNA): TGTGCCAGCAGCACCCTACTGGTATCCTACGAGCAGTACTTC.

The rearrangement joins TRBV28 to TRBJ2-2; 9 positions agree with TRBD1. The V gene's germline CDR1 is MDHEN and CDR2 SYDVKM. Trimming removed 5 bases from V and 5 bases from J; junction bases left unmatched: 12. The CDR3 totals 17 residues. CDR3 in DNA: TGTGCCAGCAGTCCCTGGGGACAGGGCTCATGGACCGGGGAGCTGTTTTTT. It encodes CASSPWGQGSWTGELFF.

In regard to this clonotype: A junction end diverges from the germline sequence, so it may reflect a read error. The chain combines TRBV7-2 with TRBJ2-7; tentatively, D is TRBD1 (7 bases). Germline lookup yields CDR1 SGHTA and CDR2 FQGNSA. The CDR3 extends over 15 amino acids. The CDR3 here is CASSPSAGQYYEQHF. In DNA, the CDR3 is TGTGCCAGCAGCCCTTCCGCGGGACAGTACTACGAGCAGCACTTC.

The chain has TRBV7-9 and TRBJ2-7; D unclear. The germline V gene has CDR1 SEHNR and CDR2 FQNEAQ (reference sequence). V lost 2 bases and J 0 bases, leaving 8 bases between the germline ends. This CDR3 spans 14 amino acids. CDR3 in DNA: TGTGCCAGCAGCTTATTACTAAACTCCTACGAGCAGTACTTC. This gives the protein CASSLLLNSYEQYF.

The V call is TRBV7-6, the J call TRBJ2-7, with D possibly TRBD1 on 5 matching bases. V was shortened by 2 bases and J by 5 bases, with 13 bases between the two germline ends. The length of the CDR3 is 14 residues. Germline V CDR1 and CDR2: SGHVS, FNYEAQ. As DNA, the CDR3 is TGTGCCAGCAGCTTACGCCAGGGCTTCCACGAGCAGTACTTC. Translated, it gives CASSLRQGFHEQYF. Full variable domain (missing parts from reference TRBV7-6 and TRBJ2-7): GAGVSQSPRYKVTKRGQDVALRCDPISGHVSLYWYRQALGQGPEFLTYFNYEAQQDKSGLPNDRFSAERPEGSISTLTIQRTEQRDSAMYRCASSLRQGFHEQYFGPGTRLTVT.

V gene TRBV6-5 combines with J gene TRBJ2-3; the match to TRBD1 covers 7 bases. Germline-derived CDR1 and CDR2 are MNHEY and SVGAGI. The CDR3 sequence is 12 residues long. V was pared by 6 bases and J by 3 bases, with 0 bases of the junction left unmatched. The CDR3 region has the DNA TGTGCCAGCAGGGGACAGACAGATACGCAGTATTTT. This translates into CASRGQTDTQYF.

The CDR3 sequence: CASSLVRGENNEQFF. CDR3 DNA sequence: TGCGCCAGCAGCTTGGTGAGGGGGGAAAACAATGAGCAGTTCTTC. The chain carries TRBV5-1 and TRBJ2-1, with D possibly called TRBD1 or TRBD2 (6 bases each). Germline V gene lookup returns CDR1 SGHRS and CDR2 YFSETQ. Deletions cut 0 bases from V and 5 bases from J, with 12 bases between. The CDR3 runs to 15 residues. Using reference TRBV5-1 and TRBJ2-1 for the parts outside the CDR3, the full variable domain is KAGVTQTPRYLIKTRGQQVTLSCSPISGHRSVSWYQQTPGQGLQFLFEYFSETQRNKGNFPGRFSGRQFSNSRSEMNVSTLELGDSALYLCASSLVRGENNEQFFGPGTRLTVL.

The CDR3: CASSPLLAGRLSTDTQYF. In nucleotides, the CDR3 is TGTGCCAGCAGCCCCCTGCTGGCGGGCCGGCTTAGCACAGATACGCAGTATTTT. V is TRBV28 and J is TRBJ2-3, with D maybe TRBD2 (5 bases). The CDR3 is 18 residues long. V was trimmed by 6 bases and J by 0 bases, leaving 22 bases between them. Germline V gives CDR1 MDHEN, CDR2 SYDVKM.

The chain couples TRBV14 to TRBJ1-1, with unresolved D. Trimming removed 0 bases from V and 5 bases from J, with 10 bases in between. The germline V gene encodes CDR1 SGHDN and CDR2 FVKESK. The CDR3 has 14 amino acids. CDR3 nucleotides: TGTGCCAGCAGCCAAGATTTTTCGGGGACTGAAGCTTTCTTT. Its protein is CASSQDFSGTEAFF.

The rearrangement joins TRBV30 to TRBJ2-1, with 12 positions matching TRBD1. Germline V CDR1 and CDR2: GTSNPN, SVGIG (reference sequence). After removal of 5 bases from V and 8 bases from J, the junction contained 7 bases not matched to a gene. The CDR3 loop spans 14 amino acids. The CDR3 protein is CAWSGTGGFYEQFF. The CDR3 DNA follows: TGTGCCTGGTCCGGGACAGGGGGCTTTTATGAGCAGTTCTTC.

The chain's CDR3 is CASSLESGGTQETQYF. CDR3 coding DNA: TGTGCCAGCAGCTTAGAGAGCGGGGGGACCCAAGAGACCCAGTACTTC. The V and J genes are TRBV7-2 and TRBJ2-5, with 9 bases that match TRBD2. V trimming: 1 base; J trimming: 1 base; junction bases outside the gene matches: 4. The CDR3 length is 16 residues. Germline V CDR1 and CDR2: SGHTA, FQGNSA.

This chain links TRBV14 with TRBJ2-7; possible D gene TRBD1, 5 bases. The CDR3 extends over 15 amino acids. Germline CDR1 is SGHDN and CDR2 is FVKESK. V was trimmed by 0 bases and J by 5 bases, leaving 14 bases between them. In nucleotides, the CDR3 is TGTGCCAGCAGCCAAGAATCTCCAGGGCCCAACGAGCAGTACTTC. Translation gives CASSQESPGPNEQYF.

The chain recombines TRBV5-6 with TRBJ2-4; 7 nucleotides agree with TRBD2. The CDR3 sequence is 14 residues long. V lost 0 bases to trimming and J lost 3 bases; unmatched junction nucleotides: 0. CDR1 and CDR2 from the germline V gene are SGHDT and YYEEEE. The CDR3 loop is CASSLGEGKNIQYF. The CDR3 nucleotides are TGTGCCAGCAGCTTGGGGGAGGGCAAAAACATTCAGTACTTC.

The CDR3 region is CASSFEDRGTDTQYF. The CDR3 DNA sequence: TGTGCCAGCAGTTTTGAGGACAGGGGCACAGATACGCAGTATTTT. V and J are TRBV27 and TRBJ2-3; TRBD1 aligns across 8 bases. This CDR3 has 15 amino acids. The ends lost 3 bases at V and 1 base at J; junction bases unmatched: 3. CDR1 is MNHEY and CDR2 is SMNVEV in the germline V gene (reference sequence).

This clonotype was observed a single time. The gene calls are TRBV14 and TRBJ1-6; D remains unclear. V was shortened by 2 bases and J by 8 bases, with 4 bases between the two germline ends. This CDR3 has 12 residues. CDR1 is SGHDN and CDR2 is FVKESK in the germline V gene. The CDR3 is CASSQRDSPLHF. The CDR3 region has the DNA TGTGCCAGCAGCCAAAGAGATTCACCCCTCCACTTT.

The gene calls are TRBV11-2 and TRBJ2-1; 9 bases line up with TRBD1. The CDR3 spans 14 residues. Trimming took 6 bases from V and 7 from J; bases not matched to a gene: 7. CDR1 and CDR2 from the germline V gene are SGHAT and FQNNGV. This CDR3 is CASRGRDRVNEQFF. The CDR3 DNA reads TGTGCCAGCAGGGGCCGGGACAGGGTGAATGAGCAGTTCTTC.

This chain's CDR3 is CASTGDRGQPQHF. The CDR3, as DNA: TGTGCCAGCACTGGGGACAGAGGACAGCCCCAGCATTTT. This rearrangement joins TRBV12-3 or TRBV12-4 to TRBJ1-5; the match to TRBD1 covers 7 bases. The length of the CDR3 is 13 residues. Germline trimming cut 7 bases from V and 7 bases from J; bases unmatched to any gene: 7.